This T cell receptor beta chain came from a study of monozygotic twins with inflammatory bowel disease. Study conclusions and caveats: Differing immunosuppressive treatments may have added variability to patient repertoires.

This CDR3 comprises 13 residues. TCRdb reprocessed the 5' RACE reads; each CDR3 protein has one entry and no DNA is given. This repertoire includes roughly 320,000 distinct CDR3 sequences. Note on this clonotype: Its antigen is still unknown.

Sequencing was done on a sample of blood. This clonotype originated in a human donor with ulcerative colitis or Crohn's disease, or a healthy co-twin of an affected twin (not recorded which). The rearrangement uses TRBV12-3 or TRBV12-4 and TRBJ1-2. CDR3 loop: CASSETVSGGYTF.